These T cell receptor beta chains were read from a single sample in a study of PD-1 blockade in classical Hodgkin lymphoma. Method: immunoSEQ multiplex PCR; TCRdb's copy keeps in-frame clones and lacks some. The sample contains tens of thousands of clones, just over 90% of which appear only once. Sequencing was performed on peripheral blood mononuclear cells (PBMCs), taken at baseline. The receptors were sampled from a human donor with classical Hodgkin lymphoma. CDR3s leave out the opening cysteine and the closing phenylalanine or tryptophan. Each record gives: V gene, J gene, D gene, CDR3 protein. D genes are given only for firm matches.

V: TRBV30
J: TRBJ2-1
D: -
CDR3: AWRGVYNEQF

V: TRBV19
J: TRBJ2-7
D: -
CDR3: ASSSWTALSYEQY

V: TRBV19
J: TRBJ1-1
D: TRBD1
CDR3: ASNPRGPGTEAF

V: TRBV6-1
J: TRBJ1-5
D: -
CDR3: ASSGPVWATNQPQH

V: TRBV9
J: TRBJ2-7
D: TRBD1
CDR3: ASSPLGQGFAYEQY

V: TRBV9
J: TRBJ1-1
D: -
CDR3: ASSVGTTLGNTEAF

V: TRBV27
J: TRBJ1-3
D: -
CDR3: ASSLAGNHGNTIY

V: TRBV19
J: TRBJ2-5
D: -
CDR3: ASSYHPDSGETQY

V: TRBV28
J: TRBJ2-7
D: TRBD1
CDR3: ASEEIRGTAPSGEQY

V: TRBV5-1
J: TRBJ2-7
D: -
CDR3: ASSWALGVAYEQY

V: TRBV29-1
J: TRBJ2-2
D: -
CDR3: SVRVQGGTGELF

V: TRBV5-1
J: TRBJ2-2
D: -
CDR3: ASSFQGTGELF

V: TRBV9
J: TRBJ2-1
D: TRBD1
CDR3: ASNWRGQGALSYNEQF

V: TRBV4-2
J: TRBJ2-7
D: -
CDR3: ASGRQGNYEQY

V: TRBV10-3
J: TRBJ1-2
D: TRBD1
CDR3: ATEGFRTGGYGYT

V: TRBV11-1
J: TRBJ2-1
D: TRBD2
CDR3: ASSLGLAGGNEQF

V: TRBV7-8
J: TRBJ1-2
D: TRBD1
CDR3: ASSQLRQGRIAGYT

V: TRBV2
J: TRBJ1-5
D: -
CDR3: ASSEARRGGNQPQH

V: TRBV21-1
J: TRBJ2-5
D: -
CDR3: ASSATAIQETQY

V: TRBV7-2
J: TRBJ2-7
D: -
CDR3: ASSPQWEAYEQY

V: TRBV7-7
J: TRBJ2-5
D: -
CDR3: ASSLRDSPRETQY

V: TRBV5-4
J: TRBJ1-2
D: TRBD1
CDR3: ASSLGQGDGYT

V: TRBV7-9
J: TRBJ2-3
D: TRBD2
CDR3: ASSWLAGVLNTQY

V: TRBV9
J: TRBJ1-1
D: -
CDR3: ASSVHRVDTEAF

V: TRBV7-2
J: TRBJ2-5
D: -
CDR3: ASSLVDGRGSQETQY

V: TRBV6-5
J: TRBJ2-1
D: -
CDR3: ASSWGAESVEQF

V: TRBV6-5
J: TRBJ1-3
D: -
CDR3: ASSYSSVSSGNTIY

V: TRBV5-1
J: TRBJ1-4
D: TRBD1
CDR3: ASSLTGSNEKLF

V: TRBV20-1
J: TRBJ2-5
D: -
CDR3: SAPGWETQY

V: TRBV19
J: TRBJ1-5
D: -
CDR3: ATLDGESNQPQH

V: TRBV29-1
J: TRBJ2-2
D: TRBD2
CDR3: SVWGSGENTGELF

V: TRBV7-3
J: TRBJ2-5
D: TRBD2
CDR3: ASSPLGLAGGRETQY

V: TRBV6-5
J: TRBJ2-7
D: TRBD1
CDR3: ASSSHRLDRYEQY

V: TRBV6-6
J: TRBJ2-7
D: TRBD2
CDR3: ASSFLAGGPGDEQY

V: TRBV7-9
J: TRBJ1-2
D: -
CDR3: ASSLDPGRSGYGYT

V: TRBV18
J: TRBJ1-4
D: -
CDR3: ASSYVPPNEKLF

V: TRBV28
J: TRBJ2-1
D: TRBD2
CDR3: ASSLGRLAGDSYNEQF

V: TRBV10-3
J: TRBJ2-7
D: TRBD2
CDR3: AIRNALAGDIEQY

V: TRBV2
J: TRBJ2-7
D: -
CDR3: ASSTTGTGFYEQY

V: TRBV7-6
J: TRBJ1-2
D: -
CDR3: ASSFGPANYGYT

V: TRBV6-5
J: TRBJ2-7
D: -
CDR3: ASSYGPTGAYEQY

V: TRBV27
J: TRBJ1-1
D: -
CDR3: ASSFLGVGKGAF

V: TRBV5-5
J: TRBJ2-5
D: TRBD2
CDR3: ASSPIAGGGETQY

V: TRBV2
J: TRBJ2-1
D: TRBD2
CDR3: ASSEAGGRAYNEQF

V: TRBV27
J: TRBJ1-3
D: -
CDR3: ASSLDRSDGNTIY

V: TRBV6-6
J: TRBJ1-2
D: -
CDR3: AIRTNYGYT

V: TRBV11-2
J: TRBJ1-2
D: -
CDR3: ASSLDHLRGSSGYT

V: TRBV6-5
J: TRBJ1-2
D: TRBD1
CDR3: ASSYDSLQGVIGYT

V: TRBV2
J: TRBJ1-1
D: -
CDR3: ASSGGRGTEAF

V: TRBV6-1
J: TRBJ1-2
D: -
CDR3: ASSEEDYGYT

V: TRBV9
J: TRBJ2-3
D: TRBD2
CDR3: ASSVWGASGIPPTDTQY

V: TRBV10-3
J: TRBJ2-5
D: -
CDR3: AISERNYREETQY

V: TRBV4-2
J: TRBJ2-2
D: -
CDR3: ASSQFAAGNTGELF

V: TRBV7-9
J: TRBJ2-1
D: TRBD1
CDR3: ASSSDRVGPNEQF

V: TRBV6-1
J: TRBJ2-3
D: -
CDR3: ASSEYGDTDTQY

V: TRBV6-1
J: TRBJ1-5
D: -
CDR3: ASSEMVGLGQPQH

V: TRBV2
J: TRBJ1-2
D: -
CDR3: ASSEASGIYGYT